The rows below give T cell receptor beta chains drawn from one sample of a study of shared clonotypes between healthy human individuals. Method: immunoSEQ multiplex PCR; TCRdb's copy keeps in-frame clones and lacks some. The top ten clones hold less than 25% of a sample with some 800,000 clones, nearly 95% of them seen once. Sequenced sample: naive CD8+ T cells sorted from blood. These receptors came from a man younger than 40 in good health. Both conserved end residues are trimmed from each CDR3.

TRBV27	TRBJ2-5	VPWSSMDRGETQY
TRBV19	TRBJ1-4	ASSIYGASSEKLF
TRBV7-8	TRBJ1-2	ASSLVAGGWNGYT
TRBV28	TRBJ1-5	ASSPVGSYNQPQH
TRBV11-1	TRBJ2-2	ASSLAADYGELF
TRBV7-9	TRBJ1-1	ASSLDGGPDTEAF
TRBV20-1	TRBJ2-7	SARDLYEQY
TRBV27	TRBJ2-7	ASRLAPSSYEQY
TRBV4-1	TRBJ2-1	ASSHTRGPGPTDEQF
TRBV27	TRBJ1-2	ATGVLNYGYT
TRBV14	TRBJ2-3	ASSQDGLRVSTDTQY
TRBV11-2	TRBJ1-1	ASSSSRAEKGTEAF
TRBV7-9	TRBJ2-7	ASSSLLAGGSYEQY
TRBV15	TRBJ2-7	ATRDRLSDEQY
TRBV5-1	TRBJ2-1	ASSLGPPYYNEQF
TRBV11-2	TRBJ2-5	ASSFREVETQY
TRBV18	TRBJ1-2	ASSPAGTSAGNYGYT
TRBV28	TRBJ2-2	ASSWSPGELF
TRBV9	TRBJ2-1	ASLTPRAGGVNYNEQF
TRBV7-9	TRBJ2-7	ASSPHTYEQY
TRBV27	TRBJ1-1	ASGGNTEAF
TRBV9	TRBJ2-3	ASSVWTGGYDTDTQY
TRBV28	TRBJ1-1	ASSFPGGNTEAF
TRBV6-5	TRBJ2-1	ASSYSAGRYNEQF
TRBV2	TRBJ2-1	ASMGEDNHNEQF
TRBV5-4	TRBJ1-2	ASSVQGDYGYT
TRBV7-9	TRBJ2-6	ASSLADSGANVLT
TRBV19	TRBJ2-1	ASSMGGDHSSYNEQF
TRBV7-9	TRBJ2-5	ASSSLSGEETQY
TRBV13	TRBJ2-7	ASSLGGGPGYEQY
TRBV6-1	TRBJ2-1	ASSEFHNNEQF
TRBV11-3	TRBJ2-1	ASSPGTSHNEQF
TRBV29-1	TRBJ2-3	SVEWAGGVDTQY
TRBV7-6	TRBJ1-2	ASSLLGQGADGYT
TRBV7-2	TRBJ1-2	ASSSRQGHGYT
TRBV5-6	TRBJ2-7	ASSQWIDFVEDEQY
TRBV27	TRBJ2-7	ASSLATGGYEQY
TRBV13	TRBJ2-7	ASSNRDYTYEQY
TRBV25-1	TRBJ1-4	ASSEWGTNEKLF
TRBV27	TRBJ2-7	ASSSAGRPSYEQY
TRBV10-1	TRBJ2-2	ASRAGTNTGELF
TRBV5-1	TRBJ1-4	ASSLLPGDEKLF
TRBV5-1	TRBJ1-1	ASSSGDGNTEAF
TRBV7-2	TRBJ2-3	ASSSIIAGSQY
TRBV7-2	TRBJ2-7	ASSPSDSYHEQY
TRBV5-1	TRBJ2-7	ASSLSRQGPYEQY
TRBV6-5	TRBJ2-7	ASSSGTGGYEQY